The clone carrying this T cell receptor (beta chain) was detected a few times. The antigen is undetermined. TCRdb reprocessed the 5' RACE reads with MiXCR, giving one entry per CDR3 protein. The table has 450,000 to 550,000 distinct CDR3 sequences, 19% seen once. This sample is drawn from a study of T cells after yellow fever vaccination. Study conclusions and caveats: The appearance of a small share of clonotypes in both CD4 and CD8 compartments was observed. One caveat is that FACS-sorted repertoires could contain abundant clonotypes contaminating from the bulk population. Detected again after the booster were most primary-vaccination clones, at roughly 95% CD4 and more than 70% CD8.

CDR1 is DFQATT, CDR2 SNEGSKA, per germline (reference sequence). V lost 0 bases and J lost 4; bases outside the gene matches: 7. The length of the CDR3 is 15 residues. The chain is built from TRBV20-1 and TRBJ2-5, with 8 bases identical to TRBD2. The sequenced sample was PBMCs, obtained 15 days after the yellow fever booster vaccination. This clonotype was sampled from a man aged 25 to 40 who received the YFV17D yellow fever vaccine. DNA of the CDR3: TGCAGTGCTAGAGATCAAGGCCTAGCGGGAGAGACCCAGTACTTC. Translated, it gives CSARDQGLAGETQYF.